A selection of T cell receptor beta chains follows, all from one sample in a study of vaccination and CD4 T cells after COVID-19. No antigens are known for them. Using its own MiXCR run on the PCR reads, TCRdb lists one record per CDR3 protein. This sample has under 7,500 distinct CDR3 sequences; over 55% occur once, and the top ten carry less than 40%. The sequenced sample consisted of CD4+ T cells from blood, cultured in vitro. The receptors come from a human donor who had recovered from COVID-19. Each CDR3 is given with its conserved first and last residue. Each record gives: J gene, D gene, clone size, V gene, CDR3 DNA, CDR3 protein. A D gene is named only where the DNA matches it firmly. The size of a clone is reported for some rows only, either as once, few or many, or as a class for expanded clones.

j_call: TRBJ2-7
d_call: TRBD1
clone_size: NA
v_call: TRBV6-2/TRBV6-3
cdr3_nt: TGTGCCAGCAGTTCTCAGGGGGCCTACGAGCAGTACTTC
cdr3_aa: CASSSQGAYEQYF

j_call: TRBJ1-2
d_call: TRBD1
clone_size: NA
v_call: TRBV3-1
cdr3_nt: TGTGCCAGCAGCCCTGACAGGGCCGGCGGCTACACCTTC
cdr3_aa: CASSPDRAGGYTF

j_call: TRBJ2-2
d_call: TRBD2
clone_size: NA
v_call: TRBV2
cdr3_nt: TGTGCCAGCAGTGAAGCCGGGGGGGCCGGTACCGGGGAGTTGTTTTTT
cdr3_aa: CASSEAGGAGTGELFF

j_call: TRBJ2-5
d_call: NA
clone_size: NA
v_call: TRBV11-3
cdr3_nt: TGTGCCAGCAGCTTCGGGGACGGGAGTGGGCAAGAGACCCAGTACTTC
cdr3_aa: CASSFGDGSGQETQYF

j_call: TRBJ2-3
d_call: NA
clone_size: few
v_call: TRBV20-1
cdr3_nt: TGCAGTGGGGGGACCCCAGATACGCAGTATTTT
cdr3_aa: CSGGTPDTQYF

j_call: TRBJ2-1
d_call: NA
clone_size: NA
v_call: TRBV6-1
cdr3_nt: TGTGCCAGCACCCTGGACAGCTCCTACAATGAGCAGTTCTTC
cdr3_aa: CASTLDSSYNEQFF

j_call: TRBJ1-5
d_call: NA
clone_size: NA
v_call: TRBV6-2/TRBV6-3
cdr3_nt: TGTGCCAGCAGCAATCTGAGGACGGGGAGACTTCATCAGCCCCAGCATTTT
cdr3_aa: CASSNLRTGRLHQPQHF

j_call: TRBJ2-1
d_call: TRBD2
clone_size: NA
v_call: TRBV7-2
cdr3_nt: TGTGCCAGCAGCCCGACTAGCAGCTCCTACAATGAGCAGTTCTTC
cdr3_aa: CASSPTSSSYNEQFF

j_call: TRBJ2-5
d_call: TRBD1
clone_size: once
v_call: TRBV4-1
cdr3_nt: TGCGCCAGCAGCCGGGACAGGGAAGAGACCCAGTACTTC
cdr3_aa: CASSRDREETQYF

j_call: TRBJ1-1
d_call: TRBD1
clone_size: NA
v_call: TRBV10-2
cdr3_nt: TGCGCCAGCAGGGACGGACAGGCGAACACTGAAGCTTTCTTT
cdr3_aa: CASRDGQANTEAFF

j_call: TRBJ2-7
d_call: NA
clone_size: NA
v_call: TRBV28
cdr3_nt: TGTGCCAGCAGGGGACTGTCCGGGGCAGCCGCTTACGAGCAGTACTTC
cdr3_aa: CASRGLSGAAAYEQYF

j_call: TRBJ2-2
d_call: TRBD2
clone_size: NA
v_call: TRBV15
cdr3_nt: TGTGCCACCAGCAGAGATGGACTAGCGGGAGCGTTCAACACCGGGGAGCTGTTTTTT
cdr3_aa: CATSRDGLAGAFNTGELFF

j_call: TRBJ1-2
d_call: TRBD1
clone_size: NA
v_call: TRBV20-1
cdr3_nt: TGCAGTGCAAGACAGGGGGACTATGGCTACACCTTC
cdr3_aa: CSARQGDYGYTF

j_call: TRBJ1-5
d_call: TRBD1
clone_size: NA
v_call: TRBV2
cdr3_nt: TGTGCCAGCAGTCCGACAGGGGGGGAGCCCCAGCATTTT
cdr3_aa: CASSPTGGEPQHF

j_call: TRBJ1-2
d_call: TRBD1
clone_size: NA
v_call: TRBV2
cdr3_nt: TGTGCCAGCAGGGAATCTCGGACAGGGTGGAATGGCTACACCTTC
cdr3_aa: CASRESRTGWNGYTF

j_call: TRBJ2-7
d_call: NA
clone_size: NA
v_call: TRBV7-2
cdr3_nt: TGTGCCAGCAGCTTAGGGAGAGACGGGGCCAGAGGTTCTTACGAGCAGTACTTC
cdr3_aa: CASSLGRDGARGSYEQYF

j_call: TRBJ1-6
d_call: NA
clone_size: NA
v_call: TRBV7-2
cdr3_nt: TGTGCCAGCAGCCGGGGTCGGCTTAGCTCCTATAATTCACCCCTCCACTTT
cdr3_aa: CASSRGRLSSYNSPLHF

j_call: TRBJ1-5
d_call: NA
clone_size: few
v_call: TRBV4-3
cdr3_nt: TGCGCCAGCAGCCAAGGGGCAGGGAGGGGGGAACCCCAGCATTTT
cdr3_aa: CASSQGAGRGEPQHF

j_call: TRBJ1-5
d_call: TRBD1
clone_size: NA
v_call: TRBV19
cdr3_nt: TGTGCCAGTAGTTTCCCTTACAGGGGCGGCCGGGATCAGCCCCAGCATTTT
cdr3_aa: CASSFPYRGGRDQPQHF

j_call: TRBJ1-1
d_call: TRBD1
clone_size: few
v_call: TRBV20-1
cdr3_nt: TGCAGTGCTAGTCCGCCTGCGGCAGGGGGCACTGAAGCTTTCTTT
cdr3_aa: CSASPPAAGGTEAFF

j_call: TRBJ1-1
d_call: NA
clone_size: NA
v_call: TRBV20-1
cdr3_nt: TGCAGTGCTAGAACATGGGGCGCCAGGGTCGACACTGAAGCTTTCTTT
cdr3_aa: CSARTWGARVDTEAFF

j_call: TRBJ1-2
d_call: NA
clone_size: NA
v_call: TRBV12-3/TRBV12-4
cdr3_nt: TGTGCCAGCAGTTTATTAGGCAGGGGCAGGGATGGCTACACCTTC
cdr3_aa: CASSLLGRGRDGYTF

j_call: TRBJ1-6
d_call: NA
clone_size: few
v_call: TRBV20-1
cdr3_nt: TGCAGTGCTTACCGGGACCGGGATTCACCCCTCCACTTT
cdr3_aa: CSAYRDRDSPLHF

j_call: TRBJ2-3
d_call: TRBD2
clone_size: few
v_call: TRBV6-1
cdr3_nt: TGTGCCAGCAGTCTAGGGACTAGCGGGAGGGTTGGAGCAGATACGCAGTATTTT
cdr3_aa: CASSLGTSGRVGADTQYF

j_call: TRBJ1-2
d_call: TRBD1
clone_size: NA
v_call: TRBV6-2/TRBV6-3
cdr3_nt: TGTGCCAGCAGTTCGAGGCAGGGGGGACTTAACTATGGCTACACCTTC
cdr3_aa: CASSSRQGGLNYGYTF

j_call: TRBJ2-1
d_call: TRBD2
clone_size: NA
v_call: TRBV6-1
cdr3_nt: TGTGCCAGCATGCCAGGACTAGCACCCTACAATGAGCAGTTCTTC
cdr3_aa: CASMPGLAPYNEQFF

j_call: TRBJ1-1
d_call: TRBD1
clone_size: NA
v_call: TRBV18
cdr3_nt: TGTGCCAGCTCACGGGACAGGGGGCGGAACACTGAAGCTTTCTTT
cdr3_aa: CASSRDRGRNTEAFF

j_call: TRBJ2-5
d_call: TRBD2
clone_size: NA
v_call: TRBV20-1
cdr3_nt: TGCAGTGCTAGTGGAGCGGGAGGGGAGACCCAGTACTTC
cdr3_aa: CSASGAGGETQYF

j_call: TRBJ2-3
d_call: NA
clone_size: NA
v_call: TRBV9
cdr3_nt: TGTGCCAGCAGCGTAGGGGTCAGGGGAGGGGGCACAGATACGCAGTATTTT
cdr3_aa: CASSVGVRGGGTDTQYF

j_call: TRBJ1-5
d_call: NA
clone_size: NA
v_call: TRBV20-1
cdr3_nt: TGCAGTGCTAGGGGAGAGGGATTAAATCAGCCCCAGCATTTT
cdr3_aa: CSARGEGLNQPQHF

j_call: TRBJ1-2
d_call: NA
clone_size: few
v_call: TRBV6-1
cdr3_nt: TGTGCCAGCATTCAACTTCTCAGGGAGCGGGGCTACACCTTC
cdr3_aa: CASIQLLRERGYTF

j_call: TRBJ2-5
d_call: NA
clone_size: few
v_call: TRBV7-2
cdr3_nt: TGTGCCAGCAGCCTGCCCAGGCGGGTTCAAGAGACCCAGTACTTC
cdr3_aa: CASSLPRRVQETQYF

j_call: TRBJ1-1
d_call: NA
clone_size: few
v_call: TRBV7-8
cdr3_nt: TGTGCCAGCAGCTTAGCCTTCCGGGCTAGAATGAACACTGAAGCTTTCTTT
cdr3_aa: CASSLAFRARMNTEAFF

j_call: TRBJ1-2
d_call: NA
clone_size: few
v_call: TRBV7-8
cdr3_nt: TGTGCCAGCAGCTTAGTCTGGGCGGGCGGCTACACCTTC
cdr3_aa: CASSLVWAGGYTF

j_call: TRBJ2-3
d_call: TRBD2
clone_size: NA
v_call: TRBV20-1
cdr3_nt: TGCAGTGCTAGTCAGCTTGGACTAGTGGCAGATACGCAGTATTTT
cdr3_aa: CSASQLGLVADTQYF

j_call: TRBJ2-2
d_call: NA
clone_size: NA
v_call: TRBV21-1
cdr3_nt: TGTGCCAGCAGCCCCCGGGTAAGGGACCATACCCTTCACACCGGGGAGCTGTTTTTT
cdr3_aa: CASSPRVRDHTLHTGELFF

j_call: TRBJ2-7
d_call: NA
clone_size: NA
v_call: TRBV6-5
cdr3_nt: TGTGCCAGCAGTTACTCGGTGCCGGGGGCCTACGAGCAGTACTTC
cdr3_aa: CASSYSVPGAYEQYF